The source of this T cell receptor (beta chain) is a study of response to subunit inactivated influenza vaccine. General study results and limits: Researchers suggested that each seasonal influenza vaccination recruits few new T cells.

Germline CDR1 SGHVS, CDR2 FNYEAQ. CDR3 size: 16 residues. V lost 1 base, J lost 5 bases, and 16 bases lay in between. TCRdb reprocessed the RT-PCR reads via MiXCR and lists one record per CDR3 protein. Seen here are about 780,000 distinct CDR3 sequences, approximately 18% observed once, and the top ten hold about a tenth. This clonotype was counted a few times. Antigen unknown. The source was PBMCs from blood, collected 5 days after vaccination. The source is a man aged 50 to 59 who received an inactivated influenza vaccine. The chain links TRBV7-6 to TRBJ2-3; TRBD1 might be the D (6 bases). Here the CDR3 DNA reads TGTGCCAGCAGCTTAGGAGTCAGGGGCGCCGGAGATACGCAGTATTTT. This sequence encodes CASSLGVRGAGDTQYF.